Listed below are T cell receptor beta chains from one sample, sequenced in a study of post-analysis software for immune sequencing data. MiXCR, run by TCRdb on the PCR reads, gives a single entry per CDR3 protein. This sample has about 500,000 distinct CDR3 sequences; nearly 45% occur once, and the top ten carry 9.5% to 13%. The specimen was blood. The receptors come from a girl aged 10 to 17 with multiple sclerosis. The CDR3 runs from the conserved cysteine through the conserved F or W. A D gene is named only where the DNA matches it firmly. Size tells how often a clone was seen (once, few, many) or the class of an expanded clone, and some rows leave it out.

d_gene,j_gene,abundance,v_gene,CDR3nt,CDR3aa
TRBD2,TRBJ2-1,NA,TRBV7-9,TGTGCCAGCAGCTCCGCCGCGGGGGTAAAGTACAATGAGCAGTTCTTC,CASSSAAGVKYNEQFF
NA,TRBJ2-5,NA,TRBV3-1,TGTGCCAGCAGCCCCACTAGCAGACAGACCCAGTACTTC,CASSPTSRQTQYF
TRBD1,TRBJ2-7,NA,TRBV11-2,TGTGCCAGCAGCTTGCACCGGGACAGTCCCTACGAGCAGTACTTC,CASSLHRDSPYEQYF
NA,TRBJ1-4,NA,TRBV5-1,TGCGCCAGCAGCACTGCGGGAGGAGTCAATGAAAAACTGTTTTTT,CASSTAGGVNEKLFF
TRBD1,TRBJ2-7,few,TRBV4-2,TGTGCCAGCAGCCAAGCAGTACCCGGACAGGGGAGCTACGAGCAGTACTTC,CASSQAVPGQGSYEQYF
TRBD2,TRBJ2-7,NA,TRBV25-1,TGTGCCAGCAGTGTATTGGCTAGCGGTCCCTACGAGCAGTACTTC,CASSVLASGPYEQYF
NA,TRBJ1-2,NA,TRBV20-1,TGCAGTGCTAGAGATCTTCCCGGGACGCTCTATGGCTACACCTTC,CSARDLPGTLYGYTF
NA,TRBJ2-4,NA,TRBV20-1,TGCAGTGCTACCCACCCGGGTGACAAAAACATTCAGTACTTC,CSATHPGDKNIQYF
NA,TRBJ2-7,NA,TRBV5-1,TGCGCCAGCAGCTTGACGGGAGTAATATACGAGCAGTACTTC,CASSLTGVIYEQYF
TRBD2,TRBJ2-1,NA,TRBV5-1,TGCGCCAGCAGCTACTCTAGCGGGGGAGCCTACAATGAGCAGTTCTTC,CASSYSSGGAYNEQFF
TRBD1,TRBJ2-5,NA,TRBV9,TGTGCCAGCAGCGTCCGGGACAGTCGAGTCGGGACCCAGTACTTC,CASSVRDSRVGTQYF
NA,TRBJ2-5,NA,TRBV7-2,TGTGCCAGCAGCTTATCCCCCTCGGGAGCGGCTCAGTACTTC,CASSLSPSGAAQYF
TRBD1,TRBJ2-1,few,TRBV12-3/TRBV12-4,TGTGCCAGCAGGAGACAGGGGAGCTACTCTGAGCAGTTCTTC,CASRRQGSYSEQFF
NA,TRBJ2-6,NA,TRBV7-8,TGTGCCAGCAGCTATGGTTTTGACGTAGGGCACTCTGGGGCCAACGTCCTGACTTTC,CASSYGFDVGHSGANVLTF
TRBD2,TRBJ2-5,few,TRBV12-3/TRBV12-4,TGTGCCAGCAGTTCCCGTTGGAGCGGGAGAGCCGAAGAGACCCAGTACTTC,CASSSRWSGRAEETQYF
NA,TRBJ1-5,once,TRBV15,TGTGCCACCAGCAGAGATCGAGGGCTAAGCAATCAGCCCCAGCATTTT,CATSRDRGLSNQPQHF
NA,TRBJ2-1,NA,TRBV7-9,TGTGCCAGCAGCTTAGCAGGTGGCCGGAGGGAGCAGTTCTTC,CASSLAGGRREQFF
TRBD1,TRBJ1-1,NA,TRBV5-5,TGTGCCAGCAGCTTGGCCAGGACAGGGGGCCCTGAAGCTTTCTTT,CASSLARTGGPEAFF
TRBD2,TRBJ2-1,NA,TRBV29-1,TGCAGCGTTCGGAACCTTGGACTAGCGGGCAATGAGCAGTTCTTC,CSVRNLGLAGNEQFF
NA,TRBJ2-7,few,TRBV20-1,TGCAGTGCTAGTTCCAGTCTAGCCGGATCCTACGAGCAGTACTTC,CSASSSLAGSYEQYF
NA,TRBJ1-5,NA,TRBV6-2/TRBV6-3,TGTGCCACCAGCTCGGGTGGGCACCGGGGTCAGCCCCAGCATTTT,CATSSGGHRGQPQHF
TRBD1,TRBJ1-5,few,TRBV27,TGTGCCAGCAGTCGGGACAGGGGGCGTAATCAGCCCCAGCATTTT,CASSRDRGRNQPQHF
NA,TRBJ2-1,NA,TRBV11-2,TGTGCCAGCAGCTCGGTGGGAGTTGTCAATGAGCAGTTCTTC,CASSSVGVVNEQFF
NA,TRBJ1-5,NA,TRBV20-1,TGCAGTGCCCTAGTCTCGGGGGCCGATCAGCCCCAGCATTTT,CSALVSGADQPQHF
NA,TRBJ2-7,NA,TRBV29-1,TGCAGCGTTCTGAGCGGGCTGAGCTCCTACGAGCAGTACTTC,CSVLSGLSSYEQYF
NA,TRBJ1-2,few,TRBV13,TGTGCCAGCAGCTTAGCCCTACTACAGGGAGGTGGCTACACCTTC,CASSLALLQGGGYTF
NA,TRBJ2-6,NA,TRBV13,TGTGCCAGCAGCTGGGGGACCTCTGGGGCCAACGTCCTGACTTTC,CASSWGTSGANVLTF
NA,TRBJ2-1,NA,TRBV27,TGTGCCAGCAGTTTATCAACCGGGGGCCATGAGCAGTTCTTC,CASSLSTGGHEQFF
NA,TRBJ2-5,few,TRBV29-1,TGCAGCGCTGGGACCGAGACCCAGTACTTC,CSAGTETQYF
NA,TRBJ1-4,NA,TRBV29-1,TGCAGCGTTGAAGATCTGGGGCCCGCTAATGAAAAACTGTTTTTT,CSVEDLGPANEKLFF
NA,TRBJ2-3,NA,TRBV29-1,TGCAGCGTTGAGGGGGGGGCGGGAGCAAGAGATACGCAGTATTTT,CSVEGGAGARDTQYF
NA,TRBJ2-2,NA,TRBV7-6,TGTGCCAGCAGCTTAGCCGTCAGCGCGAACACCGGGGAGCTGTTTTTT,CASSLAVSANTGELFF
TRBD1,TRBJ1-2,NA,TRBV28,TGTGCCAGCAGTCCTCCCGGACAGGGGATTTATGGCTACACCTTC,CASSPPGQGIYGYTF
TRBD1,TRBJ2-3,NA,TRBV20-1,TGCAGTGCTACCACCGGGACAGCAGATACGCAGTATTTT,CSATTGTADTQYF
TRBD2,TRBJ2-7,NA,TRBV20-1,TGCAGTGCAGACGACGGACTAGCGGGCTCCTACGAGCAGTACTTC,CSADDGLAGSYEQYF
NA,TRBJ1-2,few,TRBV11-2,TGTGCCAGCAGCTTAACTACAACGGGGGCTAGCTATGGCTACACCTTC,CASSLTTTGASYGYTF
TRBD1,TRBJ2-5,NA,TRBV10-3,TGTGCCATCAGTGAGTCGGGACAGGGGCAAGAGACCCAGTACTTC,CAISESGQGQETQYF
TRBD2,TRBJ2-7,many,TRBV29-1,TGCAGCGTTGAACGGGGGGACGAGCAGTACTTC,CSVERGDEQYF
NA,TRBJ2-5,few,TRBV29-1,TGCAGCGTTGAAGCGCATCGCTTCGAGGAGACCCAGTACTTC,CSVEAHRFEETQYF
NA,TRBJ1-5,NA,TRBV12-3/TRBV12-4,TGTGCCAGCAGTTTTAGCACAGCCTTCAATCAGCCCCAGCATTTT,CASSFSTAFNQPQHF
NA,TRBJ2-5,few,TRBV12-3/TRBV12-4,TGTGCCAGCAGTGTGGGGTCCCAAGAGACCCAGTACTTC,CASSVGSQETQYF
TRBD1,TRBJ2-3,NA,TRBV9,TGTGCCAGCAGCGAAGGGACCACCTGGACAGGCACCAATACGCAGTATTTT,CASSEGTTWTGTNTQYF
NA,TRBJ1-4,NA,TRBV28,TGTGCCAGCAGTTTGCCCCAGGGGTCTAATGAAAAACTGTTTTTT,CASSLPQGSNEKLFF
NA,TRBJ2-5,NA,TRBV4-1,TGCGCCAGCAGCCGACAGGGACTGGGAGAGACCCAGTACTTC,CASSRQGLGETQYF
TRBD2,TRBJ2-3,NA,TRBV20-1,TGCAGTGCTAGAGCCGGGACTAGCGGGAGAACAGATACGCAGTATTTT,CSARAGTSGRTDTQYF
TRBD2,TRBJ2-3,few,TRBV10-1,TGCGCCAGCAGCGCTAGCGGGATAGGTACAGATACGCAGTATTTT,CASSASGIGTDTQYF
NA,TRBJ2-1,NA,TRBV5-5,TGTGCCAGCAGCTTGCGGCTAGACCGCTACAATGAGCAGTTCTTC,CASSLRLDRYNEQFF
TRBD2,TRBJ2-3,NA,TRBV27,TGTGCCAGCAGTTTATCGAGCGGGAGGGCTGCAGATACGCAGTATTTT,CASSLSSGRAADTQYF
NA,TRBJ2-7,NA,TRBV12-3/TRBV12-4,TGTGCCAGCAGGGACTTAGACTACGAGCAGTACTTC,CASRDLDYEQYF
NA,TRBJ2-6,few,TRBV7-6,TGTGCCAGCAGCTTAGCGATTGAAGACTCTGGGGCCAACGTCCTGACTTTC,CASSLAIEDSGANVLTF
NA,TRBJ2-5,NA,TRBV28,TGTGCCAGCAGTACGATCTGGACCCCACAAGAGACCCAGTACTTC,CASSTIWTPQETQYF
NA,TRBJ2-4,few,TRBV12-3/TRBV12-4,TGTGCCAGCAAATCAGGGGAGTTTCAGTACTTC,CASKSGEFQYF
TRBD2,TRBJ2-7,NA,TRBV29-1,TGCAGCGTTGAAGGGACGGGGCTAGCGGGAGACGAGCAGTACTTC,CSVEGTGLAGDEQYF
NA,TRBJ2-7,NA,TRBV29-1,TGCAGCGTGGCGGGACTGAACTCCTACGAGCAGTACTTC,CSVAGLNSYEQYF
NA,TRBJ1-6,few,TRBV5-1,TGCGCCAGCAGCTTGGCTCAGGGTATTAATTCACCCCTCCACTTT,CASSLAQGINSPLHF